These 7 T cell receptor beta chains came from one sample sequenced in a study of T cell responses to AZD1222 COVID-19 vaccine. Profiling relied on immunoSEQ multiplex PCR, and the TCRdb table lists in-frame clones only, not all of them. The table includes approximately 50,000 clones, 80% to 90% detected once. The sample consisted of peripheral blood, taken 28 days after the second AZD1222 dose. These receptors were obtained from an adult who received the AZD1222 COVID-19 vaccine.

The chain recombines TRBV5-1 with TRBJ2-7; 8 bases are shared with TRBD2. The V gene's germline CDR1 is SGHRS and CDR2 YFSETQ. Germline trimming cut 0 bases from V and 3 bases from J; bases unmatched to any gene: 5. The CDR3 has 15 residues. The CDR3 bases are TGCGCCAGCAGCTTGGCCGGGACTAGGAACTACGAGCAGTACTTC. Amino acid sequence: CASSLAGTRNYEQYF.

The chain uses TRBV9 and TRBJ2-1; the match to TRBD2 covers 8 bases. Germline loops: CDR1 SGDLS, CDR2 YYNGEE. The CDR3 contains 16 residues. V was clipped by 4 bases and J by 4 bases; unmatched bases: 10. The CDR3 here is CASSISSGGGYNEQFF. In DNA form, the CDR3 reads TGTGCCAGCAGCATATCGAGCGGGGGCGGTTACAATGAGCAGTTCTTC.

This chain joins TRBV4-2 and TRBJ1-4; D unclear. V lost 4 bases and J 2 bases, leaving 20 bases between the germline ends. CDR3 length equals 18 residues. The germline V gene has CDR1 LGHNA and CDR2 YNFKEQ. CDR3 loop: CASSLRAVQSLTNEKLFF. The CDR3 region has the DNA TGTGCCAGCAGCCTAAGAGCTGTACAGAGTCTTACTAATGAAAAACTGTTTTTT.

The V call is TRBV27, the J call TRBJ1-4; 7 bases line up with TRBD1. This CDR3 has 13 amino acids. Trimming at V came to 5 bases and at J to 8 bases, leaving 5 bases not matched to a gene. The V gene's germline CDR1 is MNHEY and CDR2 SMNVEV (reference sequence). CDR3 bases: TGTGCCAGCAGTGACAGGGAAGGGGAAAAACTGTTTTTT. It codes for CASSDREGEKLFF.

V is TRBV5-5 and J is TRBJ2-5; D gene uncertain. V was trimmed by 4 bases and J by 3 bases, leaving 19 bases between them. Germline CDR1 reads SGHKS; CDR2 reads YYEKEE (reference sequence). This CDR3 has 16 amino acids. As DNA, the CDR3 is TGTGCCAGCAGCCCACCGGGCTCGGGTTGGGAAGAGACCCAGTACTTC. This codes for CASSPPGSGWEETQYF.

The genes are TRBV10-3 and TRBJ2-1; TRBD2 matches 9 bases. This CDR3 comprises 15 residues. Germline CDR1 ENHRY, CDR2 SYGVKD. V dropped 2 bases and J dropped 7; count of bases not matched to a gene: 6. As DNA, the CDR3 is TGTGCCATCAGTGAGCTCGCGGGGGGGGGAAATGAGCAGTTCTTC. This encodes CAISELAGGGNEQFF.

V usage is TRBV9 and J usage is TRBJ1-6, with a possible D match to TRBD1 (6 bases). This CDR3 is built from 17 residues. Per the germline V gene, CDR1 is SGDLS and CDR2 is YYNGEE. V was shortened by 0 bases and J by 0 bases, with 10 bases between the two germline ends. The CDR3 DNA reads as TGTGCCAGCAGCGTAGATCAGGGGTACTCCTATAATTCACCCCTCCACTTT. Amino acids: CASSVDQGYSYNSPLHF. Full variable domain (missing parts from reference TRBV9 and TRBJ1-6): DSGVTQTPKHLITATGQRVTLRCSPRSGDLSVYWYQQSLDQGLQFLIQYYNGEERAKGNILERFSAQQFPDLHSELNLSSLELGDSALYFCASSVDQGYSYNSPLHFGNGTRLTVT.